This entry concerns a single T cell receptor (beta chain). The data belong to a study of blood T cell repertoires in COVID-19. Overall study: From the United States, Italy and Spain came samples of acute and convalescent COVID-19.

CDR1 and CDR2 (germline): MNHEY, SVGAGI. V lost 7 bases to trimming and J lost 1 base; unmatched junction nucleotides: 5. The CDR3 is made up of 14 amino acids. In the original analysis: Reference gene primers were amplified, and this amplification served to estimate nucleated cell counts. Sequencing used immunoSEQ multiplex PCR; TCRdb keeps in-frame clones, though not all of them. The DNA gave D and trimming, while V, J and clone size come from that table. The data contain fewer than 250,000 clones, roughly nine tenths of them singletons. The receptor comes from a man aged 25-45 years with acute or convalescent COVID-19. The V gene is TRBV6-5, the J gene TRBJ2-5; 8 nucleotides line up with TRBD2. Sequencing was performed on peripheral blood. The CDR3 nucleotides are TGTGCCAGCATGGTCGGGGGGGCCCAAGAGACCCAGTACTTC. Its translation is CASMVGGAQETQYF.